Listed here are 18 T cell receptor beta chains from one sample, sequenced in a study of blood T cell repertoires in COVID-19. The data were produced by immunoSEQ multiplex PCR, yet TCRdb's version contains in-frame clones alone and is incomplete. The table shows 100,000 to 150,000 clones, with 85% to 90% occurring only once. The sample consisted of peripheral blood. The receptors originated from a man in his sixties with acute or convalescent COVID-19.

This chain uses TRBV19 with TRBJ1-2; D is unresolved. The CDR3 length is 13 residues. Trimming cost V 1 base and J 4 bases, with 7 bases left between them. The germline V gene encodes CDR1 LNHDA and CDR2 SQIVND (reference sequence). CDR3 sequence: CASSIVGSYGYTF. The CDR3 DNA sequence: TGTGCCAGTAGTATAGTTGGGAGCTATGGCTACACCTTC. Full variable domain (missing parts from reference TRBV19 and TRBJ1-2): DGGITQSPKYLFRKEGQNVTLSCEQNLNHDAMYWYRQDPGQGLRLIYYSQIVNDFQKGDIAEGYSVSREKKESFPLTVTSAQKNPTAFYLCASSIVGSYGYTFGSGTRLTVV.

The J gene is TRBJ1-2, the V gene TRBV28; no reliable D call. In germline, CDR1 is MDHEN, CDR2 SYDVKM. V lost 10 bases and J lost 5, with 17 bases in between. This CDR3 comprises 13 residues. The DNA of the CDR3 is TGTGCCACACGACGGGGAGAAGCTTATGGCTACACCTTC. The encoded protein is CATRRGEAYGYTF.

This chain links TRBV13 with TRBJ2-7; TRBD1 matches 8 bases. There are 13 residues in the CDR3. Germline trimming cut 1 base from V and 6 bases from J; bases unmatched to any gene: 2. Looked up from germline, CDR1 is PRHDT and CDR2 is FYEKMQ (reference sequence). CDR3 nucleotides: TGTGCCAGCAGCTTAGAGACAGGGGCCGAGCAGTACTTC. Translated, it gives CASSLETGAEQYF.

The chain recombines TRBV6-5 with TRBJ2-7, with 7 bases matching TRBD1. Germline V gives CDR1 MNHEY, CDR2 SVGAGI. V lost 7 bases and J lost 1; bases outside the gene matches: 4. The CDR3 is 13 residues long. The CDR3 reads CASTPGQSYEQYF. DNA of the CDR3: TGTGCCAGCACTCCGGGACAGTCCTACGAGCAGTACTTC.

V gene TRBV28 combines with J gene TRBJ2-1, with 8 positions matching TRBD2. Looked up from germline, CDR1 is MDHEN and CDR2 is SYDVKM. This CDR3 is built from 14 residues. V shed 7 bases and J 2 bases; nucleotides not matched to a gene: 4. The CDR3 nucleotides read TGTGCCAGCATTCCCGGGAGGGCCTACAATGAGCAGTTCTTC. Translated, it gives CASIPGRAYNEQFF.

This clone was recorded at least ten times. Other DNA sequences in the same sample also yield this CDR3. This rearrangement joins TRBV11-2 to TRBJ2-3, with D uncertain. The V end lost 1 base, the J end lost 4 bases, and 6 bases lay between the germline ends. The CDR3 consists of 13 residues. CDR1 SGHAT and CDR2 FQNNGV come from the germline V gene. The CDR3: CASSLAGPDTQYF. CDR3 coding DNA: TGTGCCAGCAGCTTAGCTGGCCCAGATACGCAGTATTTT.

The V and J genes are TRBV28 and TRBJ2-1; perhaps TRBD2 as D (5 bases). From germline, CDR1 is MDHEN and CDR2 SYDVKM. Trimming removed 6 bases from V and 9 bases from J, with 15 bases in between. CDR3 length: 13 residues. CDR3 coding DNA: TGTGCCAGCAGGTCTAGCATAGGTGGTGAGCAGTTCTTC. Its protein is CASRSSIGGEQFF.

V and J are TRBV6-2 or TRBV6-3 and TRBJ1-2; D gene unclear. Germline lookup yields CDR1 MNHEY and CDR2 SVGEGT. The V and J ends lost 4 bases and 6 bases respectively, with 12 bases between them. The CDR3 is 13 amino acids. As DNA, the CDR3 is TGTGCCAGCAGTTCCTCCGGGGTTGATGGCTACACCTTC. Its translation: CASSSSGVDGYTF.

The chain joins TRBV11-2 to TRBJ2-7; 7 nucleotides align to TRBD2. Germline values: CDR1 SGHAT, CDR2 FQNNGV. J gave up 4 bases and V 3 bases, and 3 bases lay outside the gene matches. The CDR3 has 13 residues. The chain's CDR3 is CASSFGGYYEQYF. CDR3 DNA: TGTGCCAGCAGCTTCGGGGGGTATTACGAGCAGTACTTC.

V gene TRBV2 combines with J gene TRBJ2-7; D might be TRBD1 (6 bases). Germline CDR1 is SNHLY and CDR2 is FYNNEI. V was trimmed by 7 bases and J by 6 bases, leaving 13 bases between them. This CDR3 region has 12 residues. CDR3 sequence: CASTLQGIEQYF. The CDR3, as DNA: TGTGCCAGCACCCTTCAGGGGATCGAGCAGTACTTC.

This chain uses TRBV6-5 with TRBJ2-1, with TRBD2 matching over 9 bases. V was clipped by 11 bases and J by 7 bases; unmatched bases: 12. CDR3 length: 14 amino acids. Germline V gene sequence: CDR1 MNHEY, CDR2 SVGAGI. Written as DNA, the CDR3 is TGTGCCGCAGGGGTTGCGGGAGGGGATAATGAGCAGTTCTTC. Translating gives CAAGVAGGDNEQFF.

The chain employs TRBV7-9 and TRBJ2-3; D remains unclear. Trimming left V 4 bases short and J 0 bases short, with 11 bases between. The germline CDR1 and CDR2 sequences are SEHNR and FQNEAQ (reference sequence). The CDR3 totals 15 residues. The CDR3 sequence is CASSSLGESTDTQYF. CDR3 nucleotide sequence: TGTGCCAGCAGCTCCCTCGGAGAAAGCACAGATACGCAGTATTTT.

This chain connects TRBV29-1 to TRBJ2-7; 12 nucleotides agree with TRBD1. This CDR3 comprises 13 residues. V shed 7 bases, J shed 4 bases, and the junction held 5 bases outside the gene matches. Germline V gene data show CDR1 as SQVTM and CDR2 as ANQGSEA. The CDR3 DNA follows: TGCAGCGGGGGACAGGGGGCGGAATACGAGCAGTACTTC. Protein sequence: CSGGQGAEYEQYF.

This sequence joins TRBV7-2 and TRBJ2-7; perhaps TRBD2 as D (5 bases). Germline assignment: CDR1 SGHTA and CDR2 FQGNSA. The CDR3 has 15 amino acids. The germline V and J ends were trimmed by 4 bases and 2 bases, with 15 bases remaining between them. Here the CDR3 reads CASSSGVFGAYEQYF. The CDR3 coding sequence is TGTGCCAGCAGCTCCGGGGTTTTTGGGGCCTACGAGCAGTACTTC.

V is TRBV6-2 or TRBV6-3 and J is TRBJ1-3, with 8 bases fitting TRBD1. Trimming removed 6 bases from V and 2 bases from J; junction bases left unmatched: 6. The CDR3 has 15 amino acids. The germline gives CDR1 MNHEY, CDR2 SVGEGT. The CDR3: CASSFPGQAGNTIYF. The CDR3 DNA is TGTGCCAGCAGCTTTCCGGGACAGGCTGGAAACACCATATATTTT.

This clone was counted once. The chain carries TRBV10-3 and TRBJ1-1, with 8 bases aligning to TRBD1. V lost 6 bases to trimming and J lost 3 bases; unmatched junction nucleotides: 6. The CDR3 spans 14 residues. Germline V gene sequence: CDR1 ENHRY, CDR2 SYGVKD. The DNA of the CDR3 is TGTGCCATCAGCTGGGGACAGGTTGACACTGAAGCTTTCTTT. Translating it yields CAISWGQVDTEAFF.

This clone has only a few counts. The DNA for the CDR3 is TGCGCCAGCAGCTTTAGCGGGATGAACACCGGGGAGCTGTTTTTT. It is translated as CASSFSGMNTGELFF. V usage is TRBV5-1 and J usage is TRBJ2-2; 8 nucleotides align to TRBD2. The CDR3 covers 15 residues. V shed 2 bases and J 1 base; nucleotides not matched to a gene: 1. Germline V lookup: CDR1 SGHRS, CDR2 YFSETQ.

The chain joins TRBV30 to TRBJ2-3, with D perhaps matching TRBD1 (5 bases). Germline-derived CDR1 and CDR2 are GTSNPN and SVGIG (reference sequence). Between the trimmed V and J ends, which lost 3 bases and 2 bases, there was a span of 9 bases. The CDR3 loop spans 13 amino acids. CDR3 DNA sequence: TGTGCCTGGAGGGTACAGGCCACAGATACGCAGTATTTT. Its translation is CAWRVQATDTQYF.